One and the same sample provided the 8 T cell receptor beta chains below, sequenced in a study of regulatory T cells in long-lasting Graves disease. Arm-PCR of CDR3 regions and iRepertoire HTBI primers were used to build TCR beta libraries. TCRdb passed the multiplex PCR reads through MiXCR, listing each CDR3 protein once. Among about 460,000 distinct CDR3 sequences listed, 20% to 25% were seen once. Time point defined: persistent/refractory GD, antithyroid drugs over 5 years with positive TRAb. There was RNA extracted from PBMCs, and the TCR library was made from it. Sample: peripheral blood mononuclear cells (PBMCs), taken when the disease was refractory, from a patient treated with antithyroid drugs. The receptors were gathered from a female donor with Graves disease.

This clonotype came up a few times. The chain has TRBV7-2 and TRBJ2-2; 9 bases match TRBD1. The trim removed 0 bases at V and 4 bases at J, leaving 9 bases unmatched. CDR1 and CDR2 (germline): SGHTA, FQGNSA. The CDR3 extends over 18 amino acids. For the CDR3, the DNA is TGTGCCAGCAGCTTAGCGGGAGGTGGGACAGGGATCACCGGGGAGCTGTTTTTT. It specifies CASSLAGGGTGITGELFF.

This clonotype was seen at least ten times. The CDR3 reads CASSPDWAPSYGYTF. CDR3 sequence (DNA): TGTGCCAGCAGCCCAGATTGGGCGCCCTCCTATGGCTACACCTTC. The rearrangement joins TRBV7-3 to TRBJ1-2; no firm D call. V gave up 5 bases and J gave up 4 bases, with 17 bases separating them. The CDR3 runs 15 residues. Per germline, CDR1 SGHTA and CDR2 FQGTGA.

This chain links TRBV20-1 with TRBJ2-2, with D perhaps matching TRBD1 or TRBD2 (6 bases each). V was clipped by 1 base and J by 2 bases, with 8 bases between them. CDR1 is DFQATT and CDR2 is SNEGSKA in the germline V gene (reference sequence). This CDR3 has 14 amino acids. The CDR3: CSARGGANTGELFF. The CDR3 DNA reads TGCAGTGCTAGAGGGGGGGCCAACACCGGGGAGCTGTTTTTT.

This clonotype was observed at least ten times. The CDR3 nucleotides read TGTGCCAGCAGCGCCGGGGTCCCAGGAGAGACCCAGTACTTC. The encoded protein is CASSAGVPGETQYF. The rearrangement uses TRBV28 and TRBJ2-5, with a tentative D call TRBD2 (5 bases). The CDR3 length is 14 residues. Trimming removed 6 bases at V and 4 bases at J, with 15 bases between. Germline CDR1 reads MDHEN; CDR2 reads SYDVKM.

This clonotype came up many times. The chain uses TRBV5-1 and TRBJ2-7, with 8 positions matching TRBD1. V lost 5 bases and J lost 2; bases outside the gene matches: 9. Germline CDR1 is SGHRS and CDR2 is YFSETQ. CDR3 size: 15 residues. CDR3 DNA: TGCGCCAGCAGTGAAACAGGACAGGGCCCCTACGAGCAGTACTTC. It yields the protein CASSETGQGPYEQYF.

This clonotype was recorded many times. CDR3 protein: CSVVPVPLCYEQYF. The CDR3 bases are TGCAGCGTCGTCCCGGTCCCCCTATGCTACGAGCAGTACTTC. The genes are TRBV29-1 and TRBJ2-7; D remains ambiguous. Trimming took 6 bases from V and 3 from J, leaving 18 bases between them. Germline CDR1 is SQVTM and CDR2 is ANQGSEA. There are 14 residues in the CDR3.

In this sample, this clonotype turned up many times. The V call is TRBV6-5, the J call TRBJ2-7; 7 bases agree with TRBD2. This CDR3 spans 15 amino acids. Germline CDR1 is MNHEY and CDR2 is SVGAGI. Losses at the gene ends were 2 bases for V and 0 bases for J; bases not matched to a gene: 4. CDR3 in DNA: TGTGCCAGCAGTTACAAGCGGGAAAGCTCCTACGAGCAGTACTTC. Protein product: CASSYKRESSYEQYF.

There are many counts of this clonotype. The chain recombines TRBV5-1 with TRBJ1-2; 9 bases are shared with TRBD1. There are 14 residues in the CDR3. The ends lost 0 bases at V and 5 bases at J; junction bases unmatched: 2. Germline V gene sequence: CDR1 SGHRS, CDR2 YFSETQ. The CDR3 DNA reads TGCGCCAGCAGCTTGGGGACAGGGGTTTATGGCTACACCTTC. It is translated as CASSLGTGVYGYTF. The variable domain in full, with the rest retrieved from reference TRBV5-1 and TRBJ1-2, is KAGVTQTPRYLIKTRGQQVTLSCSPISGHRSVSWYQQTPGQGLQFLFEYFSETQRNKGNFPGRFSGRQFSNSRSEMNVSTLELGDSALYLCASSLGTGVYGYTFGSGTRLTVV.